The text below deals with one T cell receptor beta chain. Its antigen remains unidentified. V trimming: 0 bases; J trimming: 3 bases; junction bases outside the gene matches: 2. Germline V gene data show CDR1 as MNHEY and CDR2 as SVGAGI. The CDR3 totals 14 residues. Sample-barcoded 5' priming and a J-beta primer mix drove a second PCR of roughly 6 to 12 cycles. TCRdb re-called the 5' RACE reads with MiXCR, one entry per CDR3 protein. This sample has about 560,000 distinct CDR3 sequences, with about 25% found just once. Each donor supplied approximately 10 milliliters of peripheral blood. The data originate from a study of blood T cells in healthy people across ages. Study-level points and caveats: The study found more naive CD4+ cells and higher diversity in long-lived than aged donors.

The same sample was also studied in work on T cells of mothers and their children. As that study records: Three healthy Caucasian mothers and their six children donated. Addition of sample barcodes and 2-4 random nucleotides occurred through the M1S primer of the second PCR.

The sample taken for sequencing was blood. The chain combines TRBV6-5 with TRBJ2-7; TRBD1 matches 7 bases. The source is a boy aged 2 to 10 in good health. CDR3 coding DNA: TGTGCCAGCAGTTACTCACCAGGGGGCTACGAGCAGTACTTC. It translates to CASSYSPGGYEQYF.